This T cell receptor (beta chain) was recorded in a study of early T cells in non-severe SARS-CoV-2 infection. Individual cDNA molecules carried attached unique molecular identifiers. In TCRdb, the 5' RACE reads were re-called with MiXCR into one record per CDR3 protein. The table has roughly 52,000 distinct CDR3 sequences, around 6.5% seen once. Concerning this clonotype itself: What it recognizes is unknown.

This CDR3 has 16 amino acids. Germline V CDR1 and CDR2: MNHEY, SVGAGI. V lost 3 bases to trimming and J lost 0 bases, with 13 bases between them. The study, taken as a whole, reports: VDJdb-based matching was biased toward anti-spike CD8 responses and missed private and CD4 specificities.

This TCR came from an adult who was a healthcare worker with PCR-confirmed SARS-CoV-2 infection or an uninfected control (not recorded which). The sequences come from whole blood, collected at baseline. V is TRBV6-5 and J is TRBJ2-3; either TRBD1 or TRBD2 may supply D (5 bases each). This CDR3 reads CASSYFPGPSTDTQYF. The CDR3 bases are TGTGCCAGCAGTTATTTTCCGGGACCGAGCACAGATACGCAGTATTTT.